This entry features one T cell receptor beta chain sequence. The antigen is unknown. Quantitative 5'-RACE was performed with molecular barcodes, and it yielded the TCR beta libraries. Using its own MiXCR run on the 5' RACE reads, TCRdb lists one record per CDR3 protein. The data show around 100,000 distinct CDR3 sequences, more than 20% seen once. This entry comes from a study of CD8 T cells in ankylosing spondylitis. Study observations and caveats: A motif of roughly eight highly homologous TCR beta variants was seen as apparently characteristic of ankylosing spondylitis blood. Matched ankylosing spondylitis synovial fluid reportedly contained a significantly enriched population of disease-linked clones. Disease-linked clones were CD8+ and relatively rare in peripheral blood.

V dropped 3 bases and J dropped 3 bases, with 9 bases sitting between them. From germline, CDR1 is DFQATT and CDR2 SNEGSKA (reference sequence). The CDR3 totals 13 residues. The chain employs TRBV20-1 and TRBJ2-1, with D possibly being TRBD2 (5 bases). This receptor was identified in a male donor with ankylosing spondylitis. Sequencing input: synovial fluid, either unsorted or a sorted T cell fraction (not recorded which). Written as DNA, the CDR3 is TGCAGTGCTAGTCCAGGACTCTACAATGAGCAGTTCTTC. It translates to CSASPGLYNEQFF.